The clone carrying this T cell receptor (beta chain) was picked up many times. Its cognate antigen is unknown. Separate cDNA molecules received unique molecular identifiers, which the library attached to them. Original handling: Sample-level TCR yields exhibited a median of around 93,000, with a range of about 23,224 to 700,000. Via MiXCR, TCRdb re-called the RACE reads, giving one row per CDR3 protein. The V and J calls, along with clone size, are taken from TCRdb and not from the paper's own processing. The sample shows roughly 120,000 distinct CDR3 sequences, approximately 9.1% of them seen only once. The CDR3 totals 15 residues. The V and J ends lost 4 bases and 3 bases respectively, with 16 bases between them. CDR1 and CDR2 from the germline V gene are SGHAT and FQNNGV. Time point indicated: healthy volunteer bleed at 2 weeks. Total RNA was isolated from whole blood that had not been fractionated.

The data were taken from a study of human T cells and chemical hapten exposure. Findings and caveats of the study: Once DPC sensitization occurred, TCRs above 1 in 1000 frequency showed no change.

J is TRBJ2-7 and V is TRBV11-2; no clear D. The sequencing sample was made of whole blood. This clonotype was obtained from a male donor in good health. Some clones in this sample may be carry-over from other donors' samples. The CDR3 is CASSSDSTDFYEQYF. The DNA of the CDR3 is TGTGCCAGCAGCTCCGATAGTACAGATTTCTACGAGCAGTACTTC.